One and the same sample provided the 20 T cell receptor beta chains below, sequenced in a study of graft-versus-host responses after intestinal transplantation. Clones were sequenced by immunoSEQ multiplex PCR, and TCRdb holds only the in-frame ones, with some missing. The sample contains about 86,000 clones, 80% to 85% of which appear only once. For these TCRs, the target antigens are not known. Sequencing used unstimulated CD8+ T cells sorted from spleen or lymph node cells, obtained before intestinal transplant. The receptors here all came from a human donor who received an intestinal transplant.

This clone appeared a single time. The chain combines TRBV18 with TRBJ1-3; D ambiguous. The CDR3 runs 14 residues. The V end lost 3 bases, the J end lost 0 bases, and 6 bases lay between the germline ends. Germline CDR1 reads KGHSH; CDR2 reads LQKENI. This CDR3 is CASSPPRSGNTIYF. CDR3 nucleotides: TGTGCCAGCTCACCTCCGCGCTCTGGAAACACCATATATTTT.

Regarding this clone: Additional DNA sequences in this sample encode the identical CDR3. The chain recombines TRBV7-9 with TRBJ1-1; D not certain. Per germline, CDR1 SEHNR and CDR2 FQNEAQ (reference sequence). There are 11 residues in the CDR3. The V gene lost 5 bases and the J gene lost 4 bases, with 5 bases spanning the gap. DNA of the CDR3: TGTGCCAGCAGCCTGGGCACTGAAGCTTTCTTT. It yields the protein CASSLGTEAFF.

This clone is a singleton in its sample. CDR3 protein: CASSFPQDYEQYF. The CDR3 nucleotides are TGTGCCAGCAGCTTTCCGCAGGACTACGAGCAGTACTTC. This chain links TRBV5-6 with TRBJ2-7, with no clear D. V was clipped by 2 bases and J by 3 bases, with 9 bases between them. This CDR3 comprises 13 residues. The V gene's germline CDR1 is SGHDT and CDR2 YYEEEE.

CDR3: CASSLTEGGEQYF. The CDR3 nucleotides read TGTGCCAGCAGCTTAACCGAGGGAGGGGAGCAGTACTTC. This chain joins TRBV7-9 and TRBJ2-7; 7 bases are a match to TRBD2. Germline loops: CDR1 SEHNR, CDR2 FQNEAQ (reference sequence). Trimming removed 2 bases from V and 7 bases from J; junction bases left unmatched: 5. The CDR3 sequence is 13 residues long. The full variable domain, with the rest looked up from reference TRBV7-9 and TRBJ2-7, is DTGVSQNPRHKITKRGQNVTFRCDPISEHNRLYWYRQTLGQGPEFLTYFQNEAQLEKSRLLSDRFSAERPKGSFSTLEIQRTEQGDSAMYLCASSLTEGGEQYFGPGTRLTVT.

The rearrangement uses TRBV7-9 and TRBJ2-5, with TRBD1 matching 8 bases. V was pared by 5 bases and J by 2 bases, with 7 bases of the junction left unmatched. Looked up from germline, CDR1 is SEHNR and CDR2 is FQNEAQ (reference sequence). The CDR3 loop spans 15 amino acids. This chain's CDR3 is CASSRTGWGQETQYF. The CDR3 bases are TGTGCCAGCAGCAGGACAGGGTGGGGGCAAGAGACCCAGTACTTC.

V is TRBV4-1 and J is TRBJ2-3; possibly TRBD1 or TRBD2 for D (6 bases each). Germline assignment: CDR1 MGHRA and CDR2 YSYEKL. This CDR3 is built from 16 residues. The V end lost 4 bases, the J end lost 5 bases, and 19 bases lay between the germline ends. The CDR3 loop is CASSPFRDGGVDTQYF. The DNA of the CDR3 is TGCGCCAGCAGCCCCTTTCGAGACGGGGGCGTAGATACGCAGTATTTT.

The V call is TRBV5-1, the J call TRBJ1-3; D is perhaps TRBD1 (6 bases). Germline V gene sequence: CDR1 SGHRS, CDR2 YFSETQ. V was pared by 2 bases and J by 2 bases, with 11 bases between. The CDR3 sequence is 15 residues long. CDR3 sequence: CASSLVQGPGNTIYF. The CDR3, as DNA: TGCGCCAGCAGCTTAGTACAGGGCCCTGGAAACACCATATATTTT.

The genes are TRBV5-4 and TRBJ2-5; D tentatively reads TRBD1 or TRBD2 (6 bases each). The CDR3 has 14 residues. Germline V gives CDR1 SGHNT, CDR2 YYREEE (reference sequence). V was shortened by 0 bases and J by 4 bases, with 10 bases between the two germline ends. The CDR3 here is CASSLAGGRETQYF. CDR3 in DNA: TGTGCCAGCAGCTTGGCCGGGGGCAGAGAGACCCAGTACTTC.

The rearrangement links TRBV29-1 to TRBJ2-2, with 11 bases lining up with TRBD1. Germline V gene sequence: CDR1 SQVTM, CDR2 ANQGSEA. The CDR3 covers 14 residues. The ends lost 6 bases at V and 7 bases at J; junction bases unmatched: 7. CDR3 amino acids: CSVHTGTGGGELFF. The CDR3 DNA sequence: TGCAGCGTCCATACCGGGACAGGGGGCGGGGAGCTGTTTTTT.

The chain joins TRBV5-1 to TRBJ2-7, with D perhaps matching TRBD1 (5 bases). Deletions cut 0 bases from V and 0 bases from J, with 7 bases between. Germline-derived CDR1 and CDR2 are SGHRS and YFSETQ. The CDR3 is 14 amino acids. The DNA of the CDR3 is TGCGCCAGCAGCTTGGAGGGGTACTCCTACGAGCAGTACTTC. It yields the protein CASSLEGYSYEQYF.

CDR3 nucleotide sequence: TGTGCCAGCAGTGAAGCTTTAGAGTACCAAGAGACCCAGTACTTC. Protein product: CASSEALEYQETQYF. The chain uses TRBV6-1 and TRBJ2-5; D ambiguous. The V end was cut by 0 bases, the J end by 0 bases, with 8 bases between. CDR3 size: 15 residues. CDR1 and CDR2 (germline): MNHNS, SASEGT.

This rearrangement joins TRBV7-6 to TRBJ1-3, with 10 bases that match TRBD1. The CDR3 consists of 17 residues. V dropped 5 bases and J dropped 1; count of bases not matched to a gene: 8. Germline CDR1 and CDR2: SGHVS and FNYEAQ. CDR3 nucleotide sequence: TGTGCCAGCAGCATCCAACCGGGACAGGGGTCTGGAAACACCATATATTTT. This translates into CASSIQPGQGSGNTIYF.

The chain is built from TRBV7-4 and TRBJ2-7; the D is unclear. The V gene's germline CDR1 is SGHVT and CDR2 SQSDAQ. V was clipped by 3 bases and J by 5 bases, with 2 bases between them. The CDR3 length is 10 residues. The CDR3 sequence: CASSFDEQYF. CDR3 DNA: TGTGCCAGCAGCTTCGACGAGCAGTACTTC. The complete variable domain, with remaining parts taken from reference TRBV7-4 and TRBJ2-7, reads GAGVSQSPRYKVAKRGRDVALRCDSISGHVTLYWYRQTLGQGSEVLTYSQSDAQRDKSGRPSGRFSAERPERSVSTLKIQRTEQGDSAVYLCASSFDEQYFGPGTRLTVT.

The chain employs TRBV18 and TRBJ2-3; D is unclear. Germline values: CDR1 KGHSH, CDR2 LQKENI. The CDR3 is 11 amino acids. V lost 6 bases and J lost 2, with 3 bases in between. The CDR3 loop reads CASSFTDTQYF. The DNA of the CDR3 is TGTGCCAGCTCTTTCACAGATACGCAGTATTTT.

The rearrangement uses TRBV6-5 and TRBJ2-5; TRBD1 or TRBD2 may be the D gene (5 bases each). Trimming took 0 bases from V and 4 from J, leaving 9 bases between them. The V gene's germline CDR1 is MNHEY and CDR2 SVGAGI. This CDR3 comprises 14 residues. The CDR3 spells CASSYSQGRETQYF. DNA for the CDR3: TGTGCCAGCAGTTACTCCCAGGGACGAGAGACCCAGTACTTC.

This rearrangement joins TRBV5-4 to TRBJ2-1; TRBD1 matches at 9 bases. Looked up from germline, CDR1 is SGHNT and CDR2 is YYREEE (reference sequence). The V gene end was trimmed by 3 bases and the J gene end by 2 bases; junction bases not matched to a gene: 6. CDR3 length: 16 residues. CDR3 residues: CASSYPDRGPYNEQFF. The CDR3 DNA follows: TGTGCCAGCAGCTACCCGGACAGGGGCCCCTACAATGAGCAGTTCTTC.

The chain recombines TRBV10-3 with TRBJ2-7, with D perhaps TRBD1 (6 bases). Looked up from germline, CDR1 is ENHRY and CDR2 is SYGVKD. Trimming left V 4 bases short and J 5 bases short, with 15 bases between. CDR3 size: 14 residues. The CDR3 DNA follows: TGTGCCATCAGTGGCTGGACAGCTAGGCACGAGCAGTACTTC. Its translation: CAISGWTARHEQYF.

The table lists this clone with a few counts. The chain links TRBV5-1 to TRBJ2-7, with 9 bases aligning to TRBD1. V shed 6 bases, J shed 5 bases, and the junction held 6 bases outside the gene matches. There are 13 residues in the CDR3. Germline CDR1 and CDR2: SGHRS and YFSETQ. The DNA of the CDR3 is TGCGCCAGCACACAGGGGGCGCGGAACGAGCAGTACTTC. Protein: CASTQGARNEQYF.

A few counts support this clone. The J gene is TRBJ2-7, the V gene TRBV5-6; 8 bases are a match to TRBD1. Germline V gene lookup returns CDR1 SGHDT and CDR2 YYEEEE. V dropped 4 bases and J dropped 4; count of bases not matched to a gene: 10. The CDR3 covers 15 residues. The CDR3 DNA reads as TGTGCCAGCAGCCTGACGCAGGGGGCGCGGTACGAGCAGTACTTC. It is translated as CASSLTQGARYEQYF.

This clone was counted between two and nine times. This rearrangement joins TRBV6-4 to TRBJ2-1; tentative D call: TRBD1 (5 bases). Germline V gene lookup returns CDR1 MRHNA and CDR2 SNTAGT. The CDR3 consists of 13 residues. V shed 0 bases and J shed 5 bases, with 5 bases lying between them. The chain's CDR3 is CASSDSDNNEQFF. In DNA form, the CDR3 reads TGTGCCAGCAGTGACTCGGACAACAATGAGCAGTTCTTC.